Listed below are T cell receptor beta chains from one sample, sequenced in a study of cytomegalovirus exposure and HLA in healthy donors. TCRdb's table, derived via immunoSEQ multiplex PCR, lists solely in-frame clones and lacks some. The sample holds 90,000 to 150,000 clones, 81% seen once. The sample comprised PBMCs. All receptors derive from a man aged 40-50 years in good health and CMV-seronegative. The CDR3 runs from the conserved cysteine through the conserved F or W. The order of the fields is V gene, J gene, D gene, clone size, CDR3 length, CDR3 DNA, CDR3 protein. A D gene is named only where the DNA matches it firmly. The listing skips clone size in some rows; elsewhere it reads once, few, many or a size class.

>TRBV30|TRBJ1-4|.|.|14
TGTGCCTGGACCCCCTCCAGTAACAATGAAAAACTGTTTTTT
CAWTPSSNNEKLFF
>TRBV28|TRBJ2-6|TRBD1|.|20
TGTGCCAGCGGCAGTTGGTTTCCGGACAGGGGAGCTTCTGGGGCCAACGTCCTGACTTTC
CASGSWFPDRGASGANVLTF
>TRBV15|TRBJ1-4|.|.|18
TGTGCCACCAGCAACCACGGTGGGGGAGGGGCAACTAATGAAAAACTGTTTTTT
CATSNHGGGGATNEKLFF
>TRBV27|TRBJ2-2|TRBD1|once|17
TGTGCCAGCATTGGTAGAAGGGACAGGGTGAACACCGGGGAGCTGTTTTTT
CASIGRRDRVNTGELFF
>TRBV28|TRBJ1-1|.|.|16
TGTGCCAGCAGCAAGGGTCGGGGAGCGGGGAACACTGAAGCTTTCTTT
CASSKGRGAGNTEAFF
>TRBV7-2|TRBJ1-1|TRBD1|.|15
TGTGCCAGCACCCCTGAGGGGACGGAGGGGGCTCGGGCTTTCTTT
CASTPEGTEGARAFF
>TRBV6-4|TRBJ2-2|.|.|14
TGTGCCAGCACGTCTAGCGCGAACACCGGGGAGCTGTTTTTT
CASTSSANTGELFF
>TRBV20-1|TRBJ1-1|.|.|11
TGCAGTGCTCCGGCGGGGGCTGAAGCTTTCTTT
CSAPAGAEAFF
>TRBV4-3|TRBJ1-6|TRBD1|.|17
TGCGCCAGCAGCCAAGAACGGGACAGGGTTCGCAATTCACCCCTCCACTTT
CASSQERDRVRNSPLHF
>TRBV7-9|TRBJ1-1|.|.|13
TGTGCCAGCAGCTTATCGGGGGGCACTGAAGCTTTCTTT
CASSLSGGTEAFF
>TRBV11-3|TRBJ2-1|TRBD2|.|17
TGTGCCAGCAGCTTAGAATCAAGTCTAGCGGGAGACAATGAGCAGTTCTTC
CASSLESSLAGDNEQFF
>TRBV14|TRBJ1-2|.|.|17
TGTGCCAGCAGCCAAGGCCCGCGGCCGGAGAGAGAAAATGGCTACACCTTC
CASSQGPRPERENGYTF
>TRBV5-1|TRBJ2-7|.|.|14
TGCGCCAGCAGCTTCATGACTATCTCCTACGAGCAGTACTTC
CASSFMTISYEQYF
>TRBV5-1|TRBJ2-7|TRBD2|.|18
TGCGCCAGCAGCTTGGGGCCTTGGAAGACTAGCGGTACCTACGAGCAGTACTTC
CASSLGPWKTSGTYEQYF